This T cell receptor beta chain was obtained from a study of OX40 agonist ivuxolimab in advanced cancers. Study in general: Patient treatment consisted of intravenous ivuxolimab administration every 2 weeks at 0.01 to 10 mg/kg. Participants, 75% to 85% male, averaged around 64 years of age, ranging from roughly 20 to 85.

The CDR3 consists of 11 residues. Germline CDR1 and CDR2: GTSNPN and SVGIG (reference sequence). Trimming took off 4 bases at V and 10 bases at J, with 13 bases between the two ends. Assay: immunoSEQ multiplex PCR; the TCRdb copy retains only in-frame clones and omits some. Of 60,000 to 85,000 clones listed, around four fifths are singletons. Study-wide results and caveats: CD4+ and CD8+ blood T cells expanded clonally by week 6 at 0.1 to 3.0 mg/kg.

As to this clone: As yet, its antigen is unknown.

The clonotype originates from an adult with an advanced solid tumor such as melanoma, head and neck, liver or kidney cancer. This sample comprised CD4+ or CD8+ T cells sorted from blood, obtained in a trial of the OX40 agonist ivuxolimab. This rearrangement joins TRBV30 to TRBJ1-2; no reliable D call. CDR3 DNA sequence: TGTGCCTGGAAGGCGGTCAGTGTCTACACCTTC. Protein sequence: CAWKAVSVYTF.